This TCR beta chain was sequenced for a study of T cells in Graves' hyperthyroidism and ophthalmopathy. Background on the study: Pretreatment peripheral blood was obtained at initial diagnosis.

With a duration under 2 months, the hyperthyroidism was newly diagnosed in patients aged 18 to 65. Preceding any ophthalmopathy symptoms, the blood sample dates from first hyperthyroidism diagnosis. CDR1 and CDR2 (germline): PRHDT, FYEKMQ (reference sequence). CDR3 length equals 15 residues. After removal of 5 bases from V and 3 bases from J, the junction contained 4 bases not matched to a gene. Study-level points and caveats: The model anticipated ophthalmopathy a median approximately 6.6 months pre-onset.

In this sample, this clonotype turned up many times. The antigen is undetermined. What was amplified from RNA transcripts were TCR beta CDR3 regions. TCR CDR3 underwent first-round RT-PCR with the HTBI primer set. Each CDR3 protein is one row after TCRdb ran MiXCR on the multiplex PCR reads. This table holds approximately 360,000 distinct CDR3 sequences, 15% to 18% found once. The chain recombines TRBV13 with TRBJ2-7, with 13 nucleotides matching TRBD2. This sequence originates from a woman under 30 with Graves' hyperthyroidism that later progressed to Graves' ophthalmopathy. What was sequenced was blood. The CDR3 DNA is TGTGCCAGCAGCGAGAGGACTAGCGGGAGCTACGAGCAGTACTTC. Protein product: CASSERTSGSYEQYF.